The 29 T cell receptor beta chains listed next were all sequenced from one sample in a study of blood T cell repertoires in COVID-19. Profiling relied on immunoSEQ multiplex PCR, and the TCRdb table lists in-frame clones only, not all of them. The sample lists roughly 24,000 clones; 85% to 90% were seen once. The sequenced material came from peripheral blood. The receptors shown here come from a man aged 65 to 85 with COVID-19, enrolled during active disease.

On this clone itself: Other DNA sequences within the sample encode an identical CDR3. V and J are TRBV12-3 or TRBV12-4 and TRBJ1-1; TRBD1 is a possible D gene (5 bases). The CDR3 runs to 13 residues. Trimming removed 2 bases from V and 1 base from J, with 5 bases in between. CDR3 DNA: TGTGCCAGCAGTTTAACAGGGAACACTGAAGCTTTCTTT. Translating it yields CASSLTGNTEAFF.

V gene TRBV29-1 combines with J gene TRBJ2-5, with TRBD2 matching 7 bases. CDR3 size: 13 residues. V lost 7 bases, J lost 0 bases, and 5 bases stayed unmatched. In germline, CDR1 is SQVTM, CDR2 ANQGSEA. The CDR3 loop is CSGAGDYQETQYF. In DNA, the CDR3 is TGCAGCGGCGCGGGGGACTACCAAGAGACCCAGTACTTC.

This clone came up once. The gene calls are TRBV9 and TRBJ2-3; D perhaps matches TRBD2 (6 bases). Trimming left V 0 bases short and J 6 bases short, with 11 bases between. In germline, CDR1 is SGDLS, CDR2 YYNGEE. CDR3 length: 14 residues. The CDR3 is CASSVAPGRDTQYF. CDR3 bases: TGTGCCAGCAGCGTAGCTCCGGGGAGGGATACGCAGTATTTT.

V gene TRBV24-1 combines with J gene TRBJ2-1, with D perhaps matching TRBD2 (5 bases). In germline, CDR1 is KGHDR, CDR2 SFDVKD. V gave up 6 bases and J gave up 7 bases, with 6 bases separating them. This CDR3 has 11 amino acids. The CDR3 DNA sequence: TGTGCCACCAGTCGAGGGAATGAGCAGTTCTTC. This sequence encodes CATSRGNEQFF.

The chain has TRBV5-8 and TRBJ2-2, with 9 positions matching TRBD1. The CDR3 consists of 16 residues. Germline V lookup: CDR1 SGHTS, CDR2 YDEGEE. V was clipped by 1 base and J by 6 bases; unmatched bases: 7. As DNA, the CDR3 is TGTGCCAGCAGCTTGACCGGGACAGGGAATTCCGGGGAGCTGTTTTTT. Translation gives CASSLTGTGNSGELFF.

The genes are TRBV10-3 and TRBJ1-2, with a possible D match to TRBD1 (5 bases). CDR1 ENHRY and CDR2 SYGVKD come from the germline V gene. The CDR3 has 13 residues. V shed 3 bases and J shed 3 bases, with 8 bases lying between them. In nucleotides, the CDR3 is TGTGCCATCAGTGACAGGGTCGACTATGGCTACACCTTC. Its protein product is CAISDRVDYGYTF.

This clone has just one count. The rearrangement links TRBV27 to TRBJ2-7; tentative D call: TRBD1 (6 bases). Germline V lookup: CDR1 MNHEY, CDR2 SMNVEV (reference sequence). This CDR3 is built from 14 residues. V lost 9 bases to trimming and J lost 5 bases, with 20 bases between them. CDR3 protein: CARRTGLGRNEQYF. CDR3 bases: TGTGCCAGAAGAACAGGGCTGGGGCGGAACGAGCAGTACTTC.

The CDR3 here is CASSRGTGDSGDTEAFF. The CDR3 region has the DNA TGCGCCAGCAGCCGCGGGACAGGGGACTCGGGGGACACTGAAGCTTTCTTT. The V gene is TRBV5-1, the J gene TRBJ1-1; 10 nucleotides agree with TRBD1. Germline V lookup: CDR1 SGHRS, CDR2 YFSETQ. This CDR3 has 17 residues. Trimming took 4 bases from V and 3 from J; bases not matched to a gene: 12.

CDR3 in amino acids: CASSMKIKVQEAFF. CDR3 sequence (DNA): TGTGCCAGTAGTATGAAAATAAAGGTACAGGAAGCTTTCTTT. The chain recombines TRBV19 with TRBJ1-1; D is ambiguous. Germline V gives CDR1 LNHDA, CDR2 SQIVND (reference sequence). The CDR3 runs 14 residues. Trimming took off 3 bases at V and 8 bases at J, with 16 bases between the two ends.

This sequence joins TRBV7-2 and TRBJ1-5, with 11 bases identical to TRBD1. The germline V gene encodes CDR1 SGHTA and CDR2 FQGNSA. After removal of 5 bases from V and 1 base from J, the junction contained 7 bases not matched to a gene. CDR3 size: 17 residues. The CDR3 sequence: CASSRDRGGESNQPQHF. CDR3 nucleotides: TGTGCCAGCAGCCGGGACAGGGGGGGTGAGAGCAATCAGCCCCAGCATTTT.

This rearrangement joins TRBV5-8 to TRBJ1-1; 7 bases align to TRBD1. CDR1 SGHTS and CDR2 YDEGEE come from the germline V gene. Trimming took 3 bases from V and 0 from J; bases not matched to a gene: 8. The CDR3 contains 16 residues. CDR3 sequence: CASSSGTAVLNTEAFF. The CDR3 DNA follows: TGTGCCAGCAGCTCCGGGACAGCCGTCCTGAACACTGAAGCTTTCTTT. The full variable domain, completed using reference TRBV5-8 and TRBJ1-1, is EAGVTQSPTHLIKTRGQQATLRCSPISGHTSVYWYQQALGLGLQFLLWYDEGEERNRGNFPPRFSGRQFPNYSSELNVNALELEDSALYLCASSSGTAVLNTEAFFGQGTRLTVV.

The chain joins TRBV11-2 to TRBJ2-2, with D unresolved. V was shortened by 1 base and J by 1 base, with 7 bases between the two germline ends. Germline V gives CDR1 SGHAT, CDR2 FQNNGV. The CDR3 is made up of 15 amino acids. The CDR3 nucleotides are TGTGCCAGCAGCTTAGGAGCGCAGAACACCGGGGAGCTGTTTTTT. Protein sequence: CASSLGAQNTGELFF.

CDR3 DNA: TGTGCCAGCAGCAAAACTAGCGTCTACAATGAGCAGTTCTTC. Its protein is CASSKTSVYNEQFF. This chain connects TRBV2 to TRBJ2-1, with 7 bases identical to TRBD2. Germline V gene data show CDR1 as SNHLY and CDR2 as FYNNEI. V shed 6 bases, J shed 3 bases, and the junction held 5 bases outside the gene matches. This CDR3 spans 14 amino acids.

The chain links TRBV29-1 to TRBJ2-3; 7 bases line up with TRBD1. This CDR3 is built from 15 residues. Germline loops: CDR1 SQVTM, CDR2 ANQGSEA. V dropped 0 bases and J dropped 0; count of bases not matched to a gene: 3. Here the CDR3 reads CSVEDRGRSTDTQYF. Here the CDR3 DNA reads TGCAGCGTTGAAGATAGGGGGCGTAGCACAGATACGCAGTATTTT.

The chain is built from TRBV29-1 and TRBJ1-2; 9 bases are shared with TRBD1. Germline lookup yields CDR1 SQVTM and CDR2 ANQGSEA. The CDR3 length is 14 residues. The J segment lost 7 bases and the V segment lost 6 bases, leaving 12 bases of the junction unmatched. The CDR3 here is CSVSPRDRERGYTF. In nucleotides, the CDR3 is TGCAGCGTATCCCCCCGGGACAGGGAACGTGGCTACACCTTC.

Here the CDR3 DNA reads TGTGCCAGCTCACCGGGACAGGGGGAGACTGAAGCTTTCTTT. It specifies CASSPGQGETEAFF. This chain joins TRBV18 and TRBJ1-1; TRBD1 matches at 11 bases. Losses at the gene ends were 3 bases for V and 5 bases for J; bases not matched to a gene: 2. This CDR3 region has 14 residues. Germline CDR1 KGHSH, CDR2 LQKENI. Based on the CDR3 plus reference TRBV18 and TRBJ1-1, the full variable domain is NAGVMQNPRHLVRRRGQEARLRCSPMKGHSHVYWYRQLPEEGLKFMVYLQKENIIDESGMPKERFSAEFPKEGPSILRIQQVVRGDSAAYFCASSPGQGETEAFFGQGTRLTVV.

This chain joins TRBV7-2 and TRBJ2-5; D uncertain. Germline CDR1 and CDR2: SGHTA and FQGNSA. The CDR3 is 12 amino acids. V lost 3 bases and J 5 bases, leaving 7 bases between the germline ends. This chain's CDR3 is CASSFKEETQYF. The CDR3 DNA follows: TGTGCCAGCAGCTTCAAAGAGGAGACCCAGTACTTC.

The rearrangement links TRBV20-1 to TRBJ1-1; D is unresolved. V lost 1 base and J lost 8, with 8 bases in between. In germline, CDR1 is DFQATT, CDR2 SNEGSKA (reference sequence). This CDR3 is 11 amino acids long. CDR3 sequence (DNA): TGCAGTGCTAGAGGAGTCACCGAAGCTTTCTTT. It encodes CSARGVTEAFF.

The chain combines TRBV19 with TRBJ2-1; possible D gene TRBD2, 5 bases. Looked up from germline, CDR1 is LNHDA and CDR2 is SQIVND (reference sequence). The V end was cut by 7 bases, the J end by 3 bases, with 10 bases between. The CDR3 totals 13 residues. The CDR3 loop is CASTGRFYNEQFF. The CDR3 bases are TGTGCCAGTACGGGGAGATTCTACAATGAGCAGTTCTTC.

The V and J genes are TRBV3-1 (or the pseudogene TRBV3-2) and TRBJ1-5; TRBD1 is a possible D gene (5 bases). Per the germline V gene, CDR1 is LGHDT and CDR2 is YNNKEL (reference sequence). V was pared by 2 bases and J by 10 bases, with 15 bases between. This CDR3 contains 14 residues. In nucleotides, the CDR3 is TGTGCCAGCAGCCAACAGCCGACAGTTCAACCCCAGCATTTT. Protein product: CASSQQPTVQPQHF.

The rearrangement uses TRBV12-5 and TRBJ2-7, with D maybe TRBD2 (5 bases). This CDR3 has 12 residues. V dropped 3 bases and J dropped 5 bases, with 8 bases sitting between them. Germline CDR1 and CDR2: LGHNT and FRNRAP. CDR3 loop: CASGFLEDEQYF. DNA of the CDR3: TGTGCTAGTGGTTTCCTGGAGGACGAGCAGTACTTC.

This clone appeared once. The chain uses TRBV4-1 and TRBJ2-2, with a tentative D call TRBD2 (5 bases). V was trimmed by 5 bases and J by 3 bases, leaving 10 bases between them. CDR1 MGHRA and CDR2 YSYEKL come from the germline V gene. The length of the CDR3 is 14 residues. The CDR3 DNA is TGCGCCAGCAGCGCCGGGAAGTACACCGGGGAGCTGTTTTTT. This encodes CASSAGKYTGELFF.

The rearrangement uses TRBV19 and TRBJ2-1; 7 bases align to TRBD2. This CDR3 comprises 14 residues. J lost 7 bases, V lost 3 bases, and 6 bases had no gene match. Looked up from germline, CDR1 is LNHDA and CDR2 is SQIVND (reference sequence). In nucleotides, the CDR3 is TGTGCCAGTAGTATTGGCCTAGCGGAAAATGAGCAGTTCTTC. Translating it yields CASSIGLAENEQFF.

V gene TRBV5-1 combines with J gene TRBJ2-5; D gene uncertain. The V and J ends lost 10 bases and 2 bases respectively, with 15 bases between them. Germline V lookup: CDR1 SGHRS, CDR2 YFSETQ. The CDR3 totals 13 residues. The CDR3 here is CASKSLGQETQYF. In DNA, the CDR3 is TGCGCCTCAAAATCCCTAGGACAAGAGACCCAGTACTTC.

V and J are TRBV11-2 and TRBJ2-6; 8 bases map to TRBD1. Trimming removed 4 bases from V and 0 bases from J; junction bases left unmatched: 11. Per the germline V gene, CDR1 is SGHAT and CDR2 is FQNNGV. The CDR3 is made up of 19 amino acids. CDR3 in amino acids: CASSSIGQGRVSGANVLTF. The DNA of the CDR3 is TGTGCCAGCAGCTCAATCGGACAGGGCCGCGTCTCTGGGGCCAACGTCCTGACTTTC.

The CDR3 DNA follows: TGTGCCAGTAGTATGGGACTAGCGGCGATGTACGAGCAGTACTTC. The encoded protein is CASSMGLAAMYEQYF. The V gene is TRBV19, the J gene TRBJ2-7; TRBD2 agrees at 11 bases. This CDR3 spans 15 amino acids. V lost 3 bases to trimming and J lost 4 bases; unmatched junction nucleotides: 5. Germline V gene sequence: CDR1 LNHDA, CDR2 SQIVND (reference sequence). Combining the CDR3 with reference TRBV19 and TRBJ2-7 gives the whole variable domain DGGITQSPKYLFRKEGQNVTLSCEQNLNHDAMYWYRQDPGQGLRLIYYSQIVNDFQKGDIAEGYSVSREKKESFPLTVTSAQKNPTAFYLCASSMGLAAMYEQYFGPGTRLTVT.

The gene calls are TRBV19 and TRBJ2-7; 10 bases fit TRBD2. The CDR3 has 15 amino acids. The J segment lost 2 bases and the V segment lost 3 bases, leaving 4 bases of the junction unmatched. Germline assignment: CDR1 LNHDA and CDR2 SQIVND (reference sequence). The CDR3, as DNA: TGTGCCAGTAGTATGGCTAGCGGGAGTCCCTACGAGCAGTACTTC. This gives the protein CASSMASGSPYEQYF. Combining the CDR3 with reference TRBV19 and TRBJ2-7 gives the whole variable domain DGGITQSPKYLFRKEGQNVTLSCEQNLNHDAMYWYRQDPGQGLRLIYYSQIVNDFQKGDIAEGYSVSREKKESFPLTVTSAQKNPTAFYLCASSMASGSPYEQYFGPGTRLTVT.

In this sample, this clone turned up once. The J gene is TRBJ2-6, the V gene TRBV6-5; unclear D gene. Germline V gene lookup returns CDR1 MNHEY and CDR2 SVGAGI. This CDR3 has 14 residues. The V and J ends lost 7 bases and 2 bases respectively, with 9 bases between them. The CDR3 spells CASTTIPGANVLTF. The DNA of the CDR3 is TGTGCCAGCACTACCATACCTGGGGCCAACGTCCTGACTTTC.

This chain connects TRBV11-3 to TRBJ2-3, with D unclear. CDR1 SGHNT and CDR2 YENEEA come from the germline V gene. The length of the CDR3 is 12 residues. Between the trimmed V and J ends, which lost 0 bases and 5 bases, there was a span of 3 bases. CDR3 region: CASSLDGDTQYF. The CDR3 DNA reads TGTGCCAGCAGCTTAGACGGAGATACGCAGTATTTT.